The sequence of this T cell receptor beta chain was determined in a study of blood T cells in healthy people across ages. A J-beta primer mix and a sample-barcoded 5' primer were used in a second PCR of roughly 6 to 11 cycles. TCRdb used MiXCR to reprocess the 5' RACE reads, holding one entry per CDR3 protein. The sample contains some 1.1 million distinct CDR3 sequences, 35% to 40% of which appear only once. Each sample used at least 6 million PBMCs. There are 12 residues in the CDR3. Germline V gene data show CDR1 as DFQATT and CDR2 as SNEGSKA (reference sequence). Trimming took off 3 bases at V and 7 bases at J, with 9 bases between the two ends.

This receptor was taken from a man aged 18 to 30 in good health. The specimen was blood. V is TRBV20-1 and J is TRBJ1-4; possible D gene TRBD1, 6 bases. CDR3 residues: CSASHRAEKLFF. CDR3 sequence (DNA): TGCAGTGCTAGTCACAGGGCTGAAAAACTGTTTTTT.